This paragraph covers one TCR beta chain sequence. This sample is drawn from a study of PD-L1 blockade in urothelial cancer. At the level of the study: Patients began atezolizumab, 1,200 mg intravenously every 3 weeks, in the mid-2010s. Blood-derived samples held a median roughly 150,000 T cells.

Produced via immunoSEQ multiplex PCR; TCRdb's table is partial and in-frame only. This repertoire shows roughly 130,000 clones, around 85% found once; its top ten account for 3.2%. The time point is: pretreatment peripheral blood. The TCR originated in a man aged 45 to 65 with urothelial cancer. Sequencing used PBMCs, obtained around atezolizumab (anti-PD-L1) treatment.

The CDR3 reads CASSLDWGGVIYEQYF. The CDR3 DNA is TGCGCCAGCAGCTTGGATTGGGGGGGCGTGATCTACGAGCAGTACTTC. The V gene is TRBV5-1, the J gene TRBJ2-7; the D gene is possibly TRBD2 (7 bases). Trimming pared 0 bases from V and 3 bases from J, leaving 16 bases between. The CDR3 consists of 16 residues. CDR1 and CDR2 from the germline V gene are SGHRS and YFSETQ.